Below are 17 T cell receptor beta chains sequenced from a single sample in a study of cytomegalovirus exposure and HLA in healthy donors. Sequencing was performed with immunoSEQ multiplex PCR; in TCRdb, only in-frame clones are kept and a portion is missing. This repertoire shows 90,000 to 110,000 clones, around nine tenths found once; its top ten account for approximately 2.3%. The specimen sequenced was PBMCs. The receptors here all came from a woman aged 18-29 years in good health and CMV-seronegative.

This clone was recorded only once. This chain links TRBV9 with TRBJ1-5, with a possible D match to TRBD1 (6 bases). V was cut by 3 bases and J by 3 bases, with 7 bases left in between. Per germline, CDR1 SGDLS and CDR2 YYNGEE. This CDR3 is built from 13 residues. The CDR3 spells CASSGDTNQPQHF. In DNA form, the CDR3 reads TGTGCCAGCAGCGGGGACACCAATCAGCCCCAGCATTTT.

As DNA, the CDR3 is TGTGCCAGTAGTTCCCCCGGACAGGGAACCCTCAATGGCTACACCTTC. This gives the protein CASSSPGQGTLNGYTF. The chain has TRBV19 and TRBJ1-2; 8 bases map to TRBD1. The germline V gene encodes CDR1 LNHDA and CDR2 SQIVND (reference sequence). The V and J ends lost 5 bases and 6 bases, in that order; junction bases with no gene match: 14. The CDR3 covers 16 residues.

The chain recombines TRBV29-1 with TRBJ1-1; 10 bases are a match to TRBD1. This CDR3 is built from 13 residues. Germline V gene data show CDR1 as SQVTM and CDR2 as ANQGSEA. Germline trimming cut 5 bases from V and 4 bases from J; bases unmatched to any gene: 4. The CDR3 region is CSVRTGGVTEAFF. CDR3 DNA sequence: TGCAGCGTTCGGACAGGGGGGGTCACTGAAGCTTTCTTT. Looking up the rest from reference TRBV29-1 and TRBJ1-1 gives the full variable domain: SAVISQKPSRDICQRGTSLTIQCQVDSQVTMMFWYRQQPGQSLTLIATANQGSEATYESGFVIDKFPISRPNLTFSTLTVSNMSPEDSSIYLCSVRTGGVTEAFFGQGTRLTVV.

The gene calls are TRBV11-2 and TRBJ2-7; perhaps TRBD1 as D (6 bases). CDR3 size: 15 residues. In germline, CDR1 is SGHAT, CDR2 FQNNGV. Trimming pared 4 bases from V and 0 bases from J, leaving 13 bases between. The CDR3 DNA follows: TGTGCCAGCAGCTGGGGCCTGGACAGCTCCTACGAGCAGTACTTC. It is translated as CASSWGLDSSYEQYF.

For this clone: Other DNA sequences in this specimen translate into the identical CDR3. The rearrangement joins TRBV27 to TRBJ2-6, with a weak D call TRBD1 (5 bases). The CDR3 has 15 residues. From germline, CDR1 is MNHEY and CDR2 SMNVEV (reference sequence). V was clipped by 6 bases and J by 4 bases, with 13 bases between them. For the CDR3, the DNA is TGTGCCAGCAGACCTGTAGGGGCCGGGGCCAACGTCCTGACTTTC. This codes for CASRPVGAGANVLTF.

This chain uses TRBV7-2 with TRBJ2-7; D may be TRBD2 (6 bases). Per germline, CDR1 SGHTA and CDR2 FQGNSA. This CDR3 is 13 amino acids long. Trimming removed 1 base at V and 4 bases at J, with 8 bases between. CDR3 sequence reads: CASSLDGGYEQYF. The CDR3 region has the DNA TGTGCCAGCAGCTTAGACGGGGGATACGAGCAGTACTTC.

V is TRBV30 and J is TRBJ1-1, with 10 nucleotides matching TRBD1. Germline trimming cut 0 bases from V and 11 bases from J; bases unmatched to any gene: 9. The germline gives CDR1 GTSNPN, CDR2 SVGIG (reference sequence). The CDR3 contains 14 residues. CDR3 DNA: TGTGCCTGGAGTGTCGGGACAGGGGCTTTAAGGGCTTTCTTT. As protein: CAWSVGTGALRAFF.

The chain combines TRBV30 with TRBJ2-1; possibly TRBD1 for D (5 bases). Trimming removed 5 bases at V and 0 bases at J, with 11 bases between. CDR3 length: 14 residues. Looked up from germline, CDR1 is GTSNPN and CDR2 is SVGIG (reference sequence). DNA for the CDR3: TGTGCCTGGGGAACAGGATTCTCCTACAATGAGCAGTTCTTC. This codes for CAWGTGFSYNEQFF.

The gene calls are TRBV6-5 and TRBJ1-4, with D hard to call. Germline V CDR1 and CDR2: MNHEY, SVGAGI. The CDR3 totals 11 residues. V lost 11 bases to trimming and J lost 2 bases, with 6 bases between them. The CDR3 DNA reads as TGTGCCGTACGGACTAATGAAAAACTGTTTTTT. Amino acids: CAVRTNEKLFF.

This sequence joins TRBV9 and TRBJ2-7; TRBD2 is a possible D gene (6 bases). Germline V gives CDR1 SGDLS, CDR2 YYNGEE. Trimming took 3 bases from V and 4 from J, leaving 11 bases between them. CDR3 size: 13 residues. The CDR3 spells CASSAEGTYEQYF. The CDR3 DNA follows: TGTGCCAGCAGCGCGGAAGGGACTTACGAGCAGTACTTC.

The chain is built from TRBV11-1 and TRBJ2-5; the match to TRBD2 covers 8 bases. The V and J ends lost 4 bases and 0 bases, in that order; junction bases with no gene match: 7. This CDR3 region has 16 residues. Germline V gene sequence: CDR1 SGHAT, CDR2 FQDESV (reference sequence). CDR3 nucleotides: TGTGCCAGCAGCTCCGGGACTAGAAATCACCAAGAGACCCAGTACTTC. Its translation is CASSSGTRNHQETQYF.

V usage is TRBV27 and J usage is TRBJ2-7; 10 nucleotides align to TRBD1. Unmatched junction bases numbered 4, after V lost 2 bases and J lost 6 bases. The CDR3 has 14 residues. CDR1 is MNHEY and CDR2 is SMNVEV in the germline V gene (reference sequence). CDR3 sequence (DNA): TGTGCCAGCAGTTTAAAGGGACAGGGGATCGAGCAGTACTTC. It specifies CASSLKGQGIEQYF.

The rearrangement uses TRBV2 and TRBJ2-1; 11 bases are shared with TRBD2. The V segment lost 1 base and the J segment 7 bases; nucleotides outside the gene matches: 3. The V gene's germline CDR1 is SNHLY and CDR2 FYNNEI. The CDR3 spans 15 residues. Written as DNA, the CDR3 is TGTGCCAGCAGTGAAGGTAGCGGGGGGGAAAATGAGCAGTTCTTC. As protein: CASSEGSGGENEQFF.

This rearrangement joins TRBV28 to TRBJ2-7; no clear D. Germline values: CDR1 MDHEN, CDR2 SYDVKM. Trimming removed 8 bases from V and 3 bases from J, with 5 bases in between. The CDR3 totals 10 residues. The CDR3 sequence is CASGHYEQYF. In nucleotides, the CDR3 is TGTGCCAGCGGCCACTACGAGCAGTACTTC.

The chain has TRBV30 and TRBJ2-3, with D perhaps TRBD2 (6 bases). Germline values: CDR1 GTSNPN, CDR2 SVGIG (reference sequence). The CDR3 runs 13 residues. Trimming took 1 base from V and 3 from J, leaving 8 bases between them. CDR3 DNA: TGTGCCTGGAGTGCTCGGGGGACAGATACGCAGTATTTT. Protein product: CAWSARGTDTQYF.

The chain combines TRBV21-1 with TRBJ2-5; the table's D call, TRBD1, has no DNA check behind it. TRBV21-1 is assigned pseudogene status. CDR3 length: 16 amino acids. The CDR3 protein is CASRTNLDTFSETQYF. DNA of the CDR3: TGTGCCAGCAGGACGAATTTAGACACTTTCTCTGAGACCCAGTACTTC.

DNA of the CDR3: TGCAGCGTCCAGACAGATGATGAGCAGTTCTTC. This codes for CSVQTDDEQFF. V and J are TRBV29-1 and TRBJ2-1, with D possibly TRBD1 on 5 matching bases. Germline CDR1 is SQVTM and CDR2 is ANQGSEA. This CDR3 spans 11 amino acids. V was pared by 6 bases and J by 8 bases, with 11 bases between.